This T cell receptor beta chain comes out of a study of OX40 agonist ivuxolimab in advanced cancers. TCRdb's table, derived via immunoSEQ multiplex PCR, lists solely in-frame clones and lacks some. The table includes some 70,000 clones, just over 90% detected once. The CDR3 has 17 residues. Trimming cost V 1 base and J 2 bases, with 16 bases left between them. Germline CDR1 MGHRA, CDR2 YSYEKL. General study findings and limits: At 0.1 to 3.0 mg/kg and by week 6, CD4+ and CD8+ T cells in the blood had expanded clonally.

Turning to this clone: Its antigen is still unknown.

This specimen consisted of CD4+ or CD8+ T cells sorted from blood, obtained in a trial of the OX40 agonist ivuxolimab. The chain joins TRBV4-1 to TRBJ2-3, with D maybe TRBD1 (5 bases). The source of this sequence is an adult with an advanced solid tumor such as melanoma, head and neck, liver or kidney cancer. The CDR3 bases are TGCGCCAGCAGCCAAGGGGGCAGTTCTGATTACACAGATACGCAGTATTTT. This encodes CASSQGGSSDYTDTQYF.